The 30 T cell receptor beta chains below were found in one sample sequenced in a study of graft-versus-host responses after intestinal transplantation. The antigens for these receptors are not known. Method: immunoSEQ multiplex PCR; TCRdb's copy keeps in-frame clones and lacks some. This sample carries about 85,000 clones, approximately 90% of them seen once, and the ten largest clones take 7.6%. Source: unstimulated CD8+ T cells sorted from spleen or lymph node cells, taken before transplant. The receptors were gathered from a human donor who was the organ donor for an intestinal transplant.

The CDR3 spells CASSQEVAAAEAFF. The CDR3 DNA is TGCGCCAGCAGCCAAGAAGTCGCGGCGGCTGAAGCTTTCTTT. The V and J genes are TRBV4-1 and TRBJ1-1; unclear D gene. CDR1 is MGHRA and CDR2 is YSYEKL in the germline V gene. V was clipped by 0 bases and J by 6 bases, with 11 bases between them. The CDR3 sequence is 14 residues long.

The chain recombines TRBV4-2 with TRBJ1-6; a possible D gene is TRBD1 (6 bases). The CDR3 sequence is 18 residues long. Germline values: CDR1 LGHNA, CDR2 YNFKEQ. Between the trimmed V and J ends, which lost 4 bases and 0 bases, there was a span of 16 bases. CDR3 nucleotide sequence: TGTGCCAGCAGCCCAGGGGTGTACTGGAGCTCCTATAATTCACCCCTCCACTTT. It specifies CASSPGVYWSSYNSPLHF.

The V and J genes are TRBV19 and TRBJ1-2; unclear D gene. Germline loops: CDR1 LNHDA, CDR2 SQIVND (reference sequence). CDR3 length: 12 residues. V lost 1 base to trimming and J lost 13 bases, with 13 bases between them. The CDR3 region has the DNA TGTGCCAGTAGTATAGGGACCCTCGAGTCCACCTTC. This codes for CASSIGTLESTF.

This clone showed up just once. The chain has TRBV14 and TRBJ2-7; D not resolved. CDR3 length: 13 amino acids. Trimming shortened V by 5 bases and J by 3 bases, and 11 bases separated the two germline ends. Germline loops: CDR1 SGHDN, CDR2 FVKESK. The CDR3 is CASSLVAYYEQYF. The DNA of the CDR3 is TGTGCCAGCAGCTTGGTGGCTTACTACGAGCAGTACTTC.

CDR3 DNA: TGTGCCAGCAGTGAGCTAAACAGGAATGAGCAGTTCTTC. It yields the protein CASSELNRNEQFF. The chain is built from TRBV6-1 and TRBJ2-1; D is possibly TRBD1 (5 bases). Germline V CDR1 and CDR2: MNHNS, SASEGT. V lost 3 bases to trimming and J lost 7 bases, with 10 bases between them. The CDR3 length is 13 residues.

V gene TRBV15 combines with J gene TRBJ1-5; D not resolved. Germline CDR1 LNHNV, CDR2 YYDKDF (reference sequence). V lost 9 bases, J lost 4 bases, and 10 bases lay in between. The CDR3 runs to 12 residues. As DNA, the CDR3 is TGTGCCACACGCCTGGGGAATCAGCCCCAGCATTTT. Translating it yields CATRLGNQPQHF. Combining the CDR3 with reference TRBV15 and TRBJ1-5 gives the whole variable domain DAMVIQNPRYQVTQFGKPVTLSCSQTLNHNVMYWYQQKSSQAPKLLFHYYDKDFNNEADTPDNFQSRRPNTSFCFLDIRSPGLGDTAMYLCATRLGNQPQHFGDGTRLSIL.

The V call is TRBV5-1, the J call TRBJ1-1, with 8 bases matching TRBD1. Germline values: CDR1 SGHRS, CDR2 YFSETQ. The CDR3 extends over 14 amino acids. Unmatched junction bases numbered 8, after V lost 2 bases and J lost 8 bases. The CDR3 spells CASSLQGGPREAFF. In DNA, the CDR3 is TGCGCCAGCAGCTTACAGGGGGGACCACGAGAAGCTTTCTTT.

The CDR3 DNA reads as TGTGCCAGCAGTTACTCGACAGGGTCCTCCTACGAGCAGTACTTC. This translates into CASSYSTGSSYEQYF. The chain is built from TRBV6-5 and TRBJ2-5; 7 nucleotides agree with TRBD1. The end of the DNA fits TRBJ2-7 better, so the J call may be wrong. CDR3 length equals 15 residues. From germline, CDR1 is MNHEY and CDR2 SVGAGI.

The gene calls are TRBV28 and TRBJ2-7, with 8 bases lining up with TRBD2. CDR1 and CDR2 (germline): MDHEN, SYDVKM. CDR3 size: 16 residues. With V trimmed by 6 bases and J by 3 bases, 13 bases remained unmatched. CDR3 sequence (DNA): TGTGCCAGCAGCTCCCCCCCCCGACTAGCGAGCTACGAGCAGTACTTC. Its translation is CASSSPPRLASYEQYF.

The chain is built from TRBV6-1 and TRBJ2-2; D is possibly TRBD1 (6 bases). In germline, CDR1 is MNHNS, CDR2 SASEGT. Trimming pared 7 bases from V and 6 bases from J, leaving 9 bases between. The length of the CDR3 is 12 residues. The CDR3 protein is CASKQGSGELFF. The CDR3, as DNA: TGTGCCAGCAAACAGGGATCCGGGGAGCTGTTTTTT.

The CDR3 region is CASSPTGPAVTGELFF. The CDR3 DNA follows: TGCGCCAGCAGCCCTACCGGCCCGGCGGTTACCGGGGAGCTGTTTTTT. This chain connects TRBV4-1 to TRBJ2-2, with D hard to call. The ends were cut back, 4 bases at V and 5 bases at J, with 17 bases in the middle. Germline loops: CDR1 MGHRA, CDR2 YSYEKL. This CDR3 region has 16 residues.

The chain links TRBV19 to TRBJ1-6, with TRBD1 identical over 10 bases. In germline, CDR1 is LNHDA, CDR2 SQIVND (reference sequence). Trimming cost V 6 bases and J 8 bases; bases outside gene matches: 4. This CDR3 comprises 14 residues. CDR3 region: CASSPGTGDSPLHF. The CDR3 DNA follows: TGTGCCAGTAGCCCCGGGACAGGGGATTCACCCCTCCACTTT.

The chain links TRBV11-3 to TRBJ2-3, with 7 bases matching TRBD2. Germline-derived CDR1 and CDR2 are SGHNT and YENEEA. After removal of 5 bases from V and 2 bases from J, the junction contained 10 bases not matched to a gene. This CDR3 contains 16 residues. The CDR3 bases are TGTGCCAGCAGCACCCTTAGCGGGCTCGCCACAGATACGCAGTATTTT. Translation: CASSTLSGLATDTQYF.

This chain links TRBV4-1 with TRBJ2-3; possibly TRBD2 for D (6 bases). With 0 bases removed from V and 1 base from J, the gap between germline ends came to 11 bases. The CDR3 loop spans 16 amino acids. Germline V gene sequence: CDR1 MGHRA, CDR2 YSYEKL. The CDR3 DNA is TGCGCCAGCAGCCAAGAGTTCGGCGGGGGCACAGATACGCAGTATTTT. Amino acids: CASSQEFGGGTDTQYF.

The chain links TRBV9 to TRBJ2-7, with TRBD1 matching over 9 bases. The V and J ends lost 1 base and 9 bases, in that order; junction bases with no gene match: 11. This CDR3 has 15 residues. Per germline, CDR1 SGDLS and CDR2 YYNGEE. DNA of the CDR3: TGTGCCAGCAGCGTAAAGGACAGGGGCTTGGAGGGGCAGTACTTC. Residues: CASSVKDRGLEGQYF.

The chain combines TRBV13 with TRBJ1-5, with 8 positions matching TRBD1. Germline V gene data show CDR1 as PRHDT and CDR2 as FYEKMQ (reference sequence). The CDR3 length is 15 residues. The trim removed 3 bases at V and 0 bases at J, leaving 1 base unmatched. The CDR3 protein is CASSFGTGSNQPQHF. CDR3 DNA sequence: TGTGCCAGCAGCTTCGGGACAGGTAGCAATCAGCCCCAGCATTTT.

The chain combines TRBV5-5 with TRBJ2-7; 7 nucleotides match TRBD2. Per germline, CDR1 SGHKS and CDR2 YYEKEE (reference sequence). This CDR3 region has 14 residues. J lost 4 bases, V lost 2 bases, and 6 bases had no gene match. CDR3 amino acids: CASSFSPGGYEQYF. The CDR3 coding sequence is TGTGCCAGCAGCTTTTCTCCGGGGGGATACGAGCAGTACTTC.

V usage is TRBV27 and J usage is TRBJ2-5, with 9 bases identical to TRBD2. TRBJ2-7 explains the end of the DNA better; the J call may be wrong. Germline V CDR1 and CDR2: MNHEY, SMNVEV (reference sequence). There are 15 residues in the CDR3. The CDR3 spells CASSLRAGGPYEQYF. The CDR3 region has the DNA TGTGCCAGCAGTTTACGAGCGGGGGGTCCCTACGAGCAGTACTTC.

The V and J genes are TRBV5-6 and TRBJ2-7, with unresolved D. V gave up 2 bases and J gave up 2 bases, with 11 bases separating them. CDR1 SGHDT and CDR2 YYEEEE come from the germline V gene. The CDR3 runs to 14 residues. The CDR3 loop reads CASSFPAGAYEQYF. CDR3 DNA: TGTGCCAGCAGCTTTCCCGCTGGAGCCTACGAGCAGTACTTC.

This sequence joins TRBV4-1 and TRBJ1-2, with D tentatively TRBD1 (6 bases). V dropped 1 base and J dropped 8 bases, with 14 bases sitting between them. This CDR3 spans 14 amino acids. CDR1 and CDR2 from the germline V gene are MGHRA and YSYEKL. The CDR3, as DNA: TGCGCCAGCAGCCAAGGGGTTACAGGGACCGGCTACACCTTC. Its translation: CASSQGVTGTGYTF.

In this sample, this clone turned up once. The CDR3 bases are TGCGCCAGCAGTGAGGGCCTAGGGTACGAGCAGTACTTC. Its translation: CASSEGLGYEQYF. V usage is TRBV10-2 and J usage is TRBJ2-5; D call uncertain. The DNA matches TRBJ2-7 better at its end, which makes the J call doubtful. CDR1 is WSHSY, CDR2 SAAADI, per germline. The CDR3 has 13 residues.

The chain combines TRBV10-3 with TRBJ2-1; 16 bases fit TRBD2. The V gene's germline CDR1 is ENHRY and CDR2 SYGVKD. J was trimmed by 3 bases and V by 6 bases; bases with no gene match: 5. The CDR3 sequence is 17 residues long. The CDR3 loop reads CAISLGTSGRGYNEQFF. Written as DNA, the CDR3 is TGTGCCATCAGCCTCGGGACTAGCGGGAGGGGCTACAATGAGCAGTTCTTC.

The chain is built from TRBV6-6 and TRBJ2-2, with D perhaps TRBD2 (7 bases). Germline CDR1 MNHNY, CDR2 SVGAGI (reference sequence). V was shortened by 5 bases and J by 9 bases, with 13 bases between the two germline ends. This CDR3 contains 13 residues. CDR3 sequence reads: CASSAGGPWELFF. The CDR3 nucleotides are TGTGCCAGCAGTGCCGGGGGGCCCTGGGAGCTGTTTTTT.

This chain connects TRBV4-1 to TRBJ1-4; D possibly corresponds to TRBD1 (6 bases). V was shortened by 1 base and J by 8 bases, with 17 bases between the two germline ends. The germline gives CDR1 MGHRA, CDR2 YSYEKL. This CDR3 spans 16 amino acids. CDR3: CASSQASRGIWEKLFF. CDR3 sequence (DNA): TGCGCCAGCAGCCAAGCTAGCAGGGGTATTTGGGAAAAACTGTTTTTT.

V and J are TRBV20-1 and TRBJ2-7; 7 nucleotides align to TRBD1. The CDR3 runs to 11 residues. Germline CDR1 is DFQATT and CDR2 is SNEGSKA (reference sequence). V dropped 7 bases and J dropped 6; count of bases not matched to a gene: 6. CDR3 sequence reads: CSGRGGGEQYF. CDR3 coding DNA: TGCAGTGGAAGAGGGGGCGGCGAGCAGTACTTC.

V gene TRBV27 combines with J gene TRBJ2-5, with 8 bases that match TRBD1. Germline CDR1 MNHEY, CDR2 SMNVEV (reference sequence). The V and J ends lost 4 bases and 2 bases, in that order; junction bases with no gene match: 3. The CDR3 covers 14 residues. The CDR3, as DNA: TGTGCCAGCAGTTCACAGGGGGAACAAGAGACCCAGTACTTC. Encoded protein: CASSSQGEQETQYF.

This chain links TRBV28 with TRBJ2-5; 9 bases align to TRBD2. There are 18 residues in the CDR3. Germline CDR1 reads MDHEN; CDR2 reads SYDVKM. V lost 3 bases and J lost 4; bases outside the gene matches: 15. The DNA of the CDR3 is TGTGCCAGCAGTTTCCTCCGGTTAGCGGGAGCCAAAGGAGAGACCCAGTACTTC. Its translation is CASSFLRLAGAKGETQYF.

The V call is TRBV9, the J call TRBJ1-5, with 9 bases aligning to TRBD1. The length of the CDR3 is 17 residues. In germline, CDR1 is SGDLS, CDR2 YYNGEE. Trimming took 3 bases from V and 0 from J; bases not matched to a gene: 7. The CDR3 sequence is CASSAGQGPDSNQPQHF. In DNA, the CDR3 is TGTGCCAGCAGCGCGGGACAGGGACCAGATAGCAATCAGCCCCAGCATTTT. The full variable domain, rest sourced from reference TRBV9 and TRBJ1-5, is DSGVTQTPKHLITATGQRVTLRCSPRSGDLSVYWYQQSLDQGLQFLIQYYNGEERAKGNILERFSAQQFPDLHSELNLSSLELGDSALYFCASSAGQGPDSNQPQHFGDGTRLSIL.

The gene calls are TRBV7-2 and TRBJ2-5; D may be TRBD2 (6 bases). Looked up from germline, CDR1 is SGHTA and CDR2 is FQGNSA. The CDR3 has 17 amino acids. Trimming pared 4 bases from V and 4 bases from J, leaving 22 bases between. CDR3: CASSSYLLAKGLETQYF. In DNA form, the CDR3 reads TGTGCCAGCAGCTCGTACTTGCTAGCGAAGGGATTAGAGACCCAGTACTTC.

This clone showed up just once. The V call is TRBV7-2, the J call TRBJ2-2; TRBD2 matches at 14 bases. The germline V gene has CDR1 SGHTA and CDR2 FQGNSA. Trimming removed 6 bases from V and 6 bases from J; junction bases left unmatched: 6. This CDR3 spans 16 amino acids. The CDR3 DNA follows: TGTGCCAGCAGTTGGGAGGGACTAGCGGGGGCCGGGGAGCTGTTTTTT. This encodes CASSWEGLAGAGELFF.